This T cell receptor (beta chain) was sequenced during a study of blood T cell repertoires in COVID-19. Study information: The cDNA or gDNA used as material had been derived from T cells, B-cell-depleted T cells, or PBMCs.

Sequencing was performed with immunoSEQ multiplex PCR; in TCRdb, only in-frame clones are kept and a portion is missing. This sample has roughly 180,000 clones, with approximately 85% found just once. A remark on this clone: This may come from a read error, since a much larger clone is one base off.

Germline V CDR1 and CDR2: MNHEY, SVGAGI. There are 13 residues in the CDR3. V lost 6 bases and J lost 3; bases outside the gene matches: 2. The clonotype was recovered from a woman aged 55-69 years with COVID-19, enrolled during active disease. The sample comprised peripheral blood. The chain is built from TRBV6-5 and TRBJ2-5; 9 nucleotides line up with TRBD1. CDR3 sequence (DNA): TGTGCCAGCAGCCGGGACAGGGAAGAGACCCAGTACTTC. Its protein is CASSRDREETQYF.